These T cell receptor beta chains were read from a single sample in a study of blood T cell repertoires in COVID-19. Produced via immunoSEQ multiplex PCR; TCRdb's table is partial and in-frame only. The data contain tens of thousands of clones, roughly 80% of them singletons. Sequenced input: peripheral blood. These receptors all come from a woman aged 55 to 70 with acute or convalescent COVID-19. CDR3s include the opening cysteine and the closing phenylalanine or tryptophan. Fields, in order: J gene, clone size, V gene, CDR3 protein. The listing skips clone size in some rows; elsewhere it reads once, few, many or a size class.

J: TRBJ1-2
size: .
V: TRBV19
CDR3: CASSPDRDIGYTF

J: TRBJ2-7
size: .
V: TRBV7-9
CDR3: CAATRGYEQYF

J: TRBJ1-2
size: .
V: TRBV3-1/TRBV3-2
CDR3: CASSQGSDPYGYTF

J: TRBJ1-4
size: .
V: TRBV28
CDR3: CASSLPQGGGEKLFF

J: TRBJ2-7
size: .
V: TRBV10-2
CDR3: CASSERTARVEQYF

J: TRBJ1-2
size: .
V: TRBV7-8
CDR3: CASSLGEVFNYGYTF

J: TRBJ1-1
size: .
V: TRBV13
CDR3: CASSLDSGQRNTEAFF

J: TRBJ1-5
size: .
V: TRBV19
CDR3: CASSSRDSNQPQHF

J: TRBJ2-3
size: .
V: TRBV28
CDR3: CASSFAGTGAIDTQYF

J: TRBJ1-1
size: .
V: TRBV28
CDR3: CASESPARGTEAFF

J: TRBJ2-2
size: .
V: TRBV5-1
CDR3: CASSPRPGVVNTGELFF

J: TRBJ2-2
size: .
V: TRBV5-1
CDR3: CASSPGGAGRSGELFF

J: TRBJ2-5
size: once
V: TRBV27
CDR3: CASSPIGETQYF

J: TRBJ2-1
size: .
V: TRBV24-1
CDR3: CATSGTGYEQFF

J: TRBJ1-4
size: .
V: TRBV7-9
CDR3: CASTRAGGATNEKLFF

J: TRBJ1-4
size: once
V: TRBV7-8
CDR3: CASSTGQGRDALFF

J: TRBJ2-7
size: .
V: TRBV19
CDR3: CASSMGDRHRLFSYEQYF

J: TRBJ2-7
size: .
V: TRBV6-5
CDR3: CASSWGDRVYEQYF

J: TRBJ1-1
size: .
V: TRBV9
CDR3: CASSAQGAGAFF

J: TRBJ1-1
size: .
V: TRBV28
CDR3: CASSFRGTGGTNTEAFF

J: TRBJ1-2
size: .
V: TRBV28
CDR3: CASSSQQGVGGYTF

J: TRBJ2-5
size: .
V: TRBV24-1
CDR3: CATSRQETQYF

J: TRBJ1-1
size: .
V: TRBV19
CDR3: CASDSAGGNIKAEAFF

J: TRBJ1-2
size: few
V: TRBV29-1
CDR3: CSVAPEKNYGYTF

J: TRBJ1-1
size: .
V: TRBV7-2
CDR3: CASNIRDVGTEAFF

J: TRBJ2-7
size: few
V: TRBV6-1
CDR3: CASSDPGGSFYEQYF

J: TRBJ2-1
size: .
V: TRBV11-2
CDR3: CASSLERGGGNEQFF

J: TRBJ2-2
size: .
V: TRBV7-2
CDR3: CASSAWPTGELFF

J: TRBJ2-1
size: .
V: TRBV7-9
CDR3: CASSLVSSGSNEQFF

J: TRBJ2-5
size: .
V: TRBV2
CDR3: CASTIDRKETQYF

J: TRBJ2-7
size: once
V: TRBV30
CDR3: CAWSGRGPEQYF

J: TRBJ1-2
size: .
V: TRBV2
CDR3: CASSVAVEDYTF

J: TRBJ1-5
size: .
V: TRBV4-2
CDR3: CASSQDRTGGESNQPQHF

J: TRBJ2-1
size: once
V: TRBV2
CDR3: CASLAQSSYNEQFF

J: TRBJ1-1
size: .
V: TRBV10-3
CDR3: CAIRQEMNTEAFF

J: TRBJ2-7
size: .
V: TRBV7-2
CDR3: CASSLEAVGEQYF

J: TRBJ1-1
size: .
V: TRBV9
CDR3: CASRTNSRNTEAFF

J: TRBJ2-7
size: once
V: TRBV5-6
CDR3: CASGLAGSYEQYF

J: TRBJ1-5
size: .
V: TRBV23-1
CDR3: CASSRTDYQPQHF

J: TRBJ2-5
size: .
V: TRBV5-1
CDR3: CASRMGSGREQETQYF

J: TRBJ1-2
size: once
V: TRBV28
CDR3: CASSGRYGYTF

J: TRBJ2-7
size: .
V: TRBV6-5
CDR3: CASTSGSYEQYF

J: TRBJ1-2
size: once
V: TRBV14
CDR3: CASSQATGFYGYTF

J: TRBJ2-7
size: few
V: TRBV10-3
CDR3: CATFSGTEYEQYF

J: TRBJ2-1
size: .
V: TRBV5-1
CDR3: CATRTENRPNEQFF

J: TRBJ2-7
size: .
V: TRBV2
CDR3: CASSFDRSSYEQYF

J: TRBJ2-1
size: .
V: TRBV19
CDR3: CASSPFSGGLYNEQFF

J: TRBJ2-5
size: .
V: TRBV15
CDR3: CATSSHRLAGTGTQYF

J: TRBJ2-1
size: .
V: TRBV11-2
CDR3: CASSSGGSNNEQFF

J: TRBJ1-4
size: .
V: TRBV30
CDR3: CAWKGSGGARLFF

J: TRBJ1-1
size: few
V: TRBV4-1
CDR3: CASSQRGSTEAFF

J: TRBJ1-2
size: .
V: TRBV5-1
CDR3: CASSHSGQNSYGYTF

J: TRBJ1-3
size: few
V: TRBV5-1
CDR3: CASSLGAAEISGNTIYF

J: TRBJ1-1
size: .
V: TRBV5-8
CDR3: CASSEDRGLYTEAFF